The TCR beta chain described here comes from a study of blood T cells in healthy people across ages. Study conclusions and caveats: Without sorted subsets, naive and antigen-experienced compartments could not be conclusively compared. Roughly linear declines in TCR beta diversity per million T cells occurred with age.

The CDR3 covers 14 residues. Germline V lookup: CDR1 DFQATT, CDR2 SNEGSKA (reference sequence). V gave up 0 bases and J gave up 2 bases, with 9 bases separating them. A few counts support this clonotype. Its antigen remains unknown. With a J-beta primer mix and a sample-barcoded 5' primer, a second PCR ran roughly 6 to 11 cycles. Template switching added a 12-random-nucleotide identifier to every cDNA molecule. TCRdb recomputed calls from the 5' RACE reads with MiXCR, one row per CDR3 protein. Among hundreds of thousands of distinct CDR3 sequences, about 62% were seen once, and the ten largest hold approximately 23%. Researchers report isolating at least 6 million PBMCs per sample.

The clonotype was recovered from a man aged 30 to 39 in good health. The chain joins TRBV20-1 to TRBJ2-3; D gene ambiguous. What was sequenced was blood. DNA for the CDR3: TGCAGTGCTAGAGATCGTGGCTACACAGATACGCAGTATTTT. Translation: CSARDRGYTDTQYF.